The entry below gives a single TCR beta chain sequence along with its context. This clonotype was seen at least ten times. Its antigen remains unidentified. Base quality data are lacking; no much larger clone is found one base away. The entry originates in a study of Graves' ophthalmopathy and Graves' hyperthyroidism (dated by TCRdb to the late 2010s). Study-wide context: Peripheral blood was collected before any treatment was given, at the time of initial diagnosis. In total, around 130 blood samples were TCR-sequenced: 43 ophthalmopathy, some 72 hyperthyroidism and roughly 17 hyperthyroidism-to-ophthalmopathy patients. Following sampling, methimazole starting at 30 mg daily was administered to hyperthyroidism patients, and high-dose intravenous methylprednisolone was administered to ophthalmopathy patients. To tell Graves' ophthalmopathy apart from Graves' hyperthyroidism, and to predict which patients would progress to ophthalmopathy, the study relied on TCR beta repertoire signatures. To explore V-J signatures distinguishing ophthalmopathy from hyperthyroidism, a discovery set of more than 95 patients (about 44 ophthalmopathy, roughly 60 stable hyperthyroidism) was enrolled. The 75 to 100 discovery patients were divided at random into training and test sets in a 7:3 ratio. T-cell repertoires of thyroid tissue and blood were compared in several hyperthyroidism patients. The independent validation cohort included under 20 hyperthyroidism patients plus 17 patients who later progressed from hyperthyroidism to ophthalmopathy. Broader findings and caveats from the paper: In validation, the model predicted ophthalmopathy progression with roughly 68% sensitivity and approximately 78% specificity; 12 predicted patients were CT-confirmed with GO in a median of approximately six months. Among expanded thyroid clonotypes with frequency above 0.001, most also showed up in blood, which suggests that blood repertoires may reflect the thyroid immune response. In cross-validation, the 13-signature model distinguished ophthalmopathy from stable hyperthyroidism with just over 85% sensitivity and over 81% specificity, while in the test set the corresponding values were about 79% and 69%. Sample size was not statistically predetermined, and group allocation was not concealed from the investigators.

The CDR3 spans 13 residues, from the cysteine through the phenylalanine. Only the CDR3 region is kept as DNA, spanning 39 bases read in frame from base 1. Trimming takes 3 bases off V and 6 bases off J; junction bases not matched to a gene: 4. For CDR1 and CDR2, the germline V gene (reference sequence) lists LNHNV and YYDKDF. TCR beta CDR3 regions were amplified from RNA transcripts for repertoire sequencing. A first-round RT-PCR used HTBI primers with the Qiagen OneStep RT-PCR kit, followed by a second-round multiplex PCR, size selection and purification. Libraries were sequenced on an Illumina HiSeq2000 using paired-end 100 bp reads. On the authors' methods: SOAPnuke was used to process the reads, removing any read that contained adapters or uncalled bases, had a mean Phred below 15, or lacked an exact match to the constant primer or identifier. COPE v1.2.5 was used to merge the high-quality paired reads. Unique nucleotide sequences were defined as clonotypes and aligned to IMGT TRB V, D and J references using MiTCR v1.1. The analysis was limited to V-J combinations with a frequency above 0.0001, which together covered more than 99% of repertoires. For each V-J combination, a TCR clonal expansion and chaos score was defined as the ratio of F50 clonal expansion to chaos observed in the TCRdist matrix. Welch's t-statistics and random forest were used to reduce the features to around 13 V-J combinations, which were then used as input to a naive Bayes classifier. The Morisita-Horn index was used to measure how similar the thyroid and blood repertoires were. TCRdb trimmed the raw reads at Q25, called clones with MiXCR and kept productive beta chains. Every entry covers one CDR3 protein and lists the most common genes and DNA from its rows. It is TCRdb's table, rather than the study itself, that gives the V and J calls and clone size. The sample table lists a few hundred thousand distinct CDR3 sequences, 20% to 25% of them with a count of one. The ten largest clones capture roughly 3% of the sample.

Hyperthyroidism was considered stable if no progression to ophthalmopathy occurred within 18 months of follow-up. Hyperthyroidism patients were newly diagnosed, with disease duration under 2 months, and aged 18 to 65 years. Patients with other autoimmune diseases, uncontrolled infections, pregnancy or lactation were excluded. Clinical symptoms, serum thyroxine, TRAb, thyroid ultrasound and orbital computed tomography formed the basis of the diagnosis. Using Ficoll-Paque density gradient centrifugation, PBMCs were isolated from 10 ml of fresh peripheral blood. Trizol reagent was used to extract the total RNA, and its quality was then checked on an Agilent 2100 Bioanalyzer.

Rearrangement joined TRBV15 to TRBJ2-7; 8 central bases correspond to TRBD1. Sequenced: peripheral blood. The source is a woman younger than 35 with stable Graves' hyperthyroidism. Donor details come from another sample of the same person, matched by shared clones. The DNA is TGTGCCACCAGCAGGGGACAGGCCTCCGAGCAGTACTTC. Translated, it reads CATSRGQASEQYF.